This T cell receptor (beta chain) was recovered during a study of response to subunit inactivated influenza vaccine. Germline assignment: CDR1 DFQATT and CDR2 SNEGSKA (reference sequence). The CDR3 spans 14 residues. Trimming cost V 5 bases and J 2 bases, with 13 bases left between them. This clonotype was counted between two and nine times. TCRdb reprocessed the RT-PCR reads with MiXCR, giving one entry per CDR3 protein. Here the sample spans hundreds of thousands of distinct CDR3 sequences, 13% to 15% being singletons. The source of this sequence is a man aged 45 to 65 who received an inactivated influenza vaccine. The sequences come from PBMCs from blood, collected 14 to 15 days before vaccination. The rearrangement links TRBV20-1 to TRBJ2-1; maybe TRBD1 (6 bases). The CDR3 nucleotides are TGCAGTGCTTACAGGGTTGACGCCTACAATGAGCAGTTCTTC. This translates into CSAYRVDAYNEQFF.